The 8 T cell receptor beta chains listed next were all sequenced from one sample in a study of blood T cell repertoires in COVID-19. The table came from immunoSEQ multiplex PCR; TCRdb's copy has only in-frame clones and leaves some out. The profile shows 140,000 or so clones, 80% to 85% of them singletons. The specimen was peripheral blood. Source of these receptors: a human donor in a cohort sampled during active COVID-19.

The chain is built from TRBV18 and TRBJ2-2; 9 bases are a match to TRBD1. Germline V CDR1 and CDR2: KGHSH, LQKENI. After removal of 2 bases from V and 4 bases from J, the junction contained 2 bases not matched to a gene. The CDR3 sequence is 15 residues long. The CDR3 here is CASSPETGGTGELFF. The CDR3 bases are TGTGCCAGCTCACCAGAGACAGGGGGCACCGGGGAGCTGTTTTTT.

The chain is built from TRBV12-5 and TRBJ1-5, with D perhaps TRBD1 (6 bases). CDR1 and CDR2 (germline): LGHNT, FRNRAP. The V gene lost 0 bases and the J gene lost 4 bases, with 13 bases spanning the gap. The length of the CDR3 is 16 residues. Written as DNA, the CDR3 is TGTGCTAGTGGTTTGGTACCCGGACAGATTAATCAGCCCCAGCATTTT. This sequence encodes CASGLVPGQINQPQHF.

This clone was detected a few times. The rearrangement links TRBV7-6 to TRBJ2-5, with 8 bases matching TRBD1. Germline CDR1 SGHVS, CDR2 FNYEAQ. This CDR3 has 14 amino acids. After removal of 3 bases from V and 5 bases from J, the junction contained 5 bases not matched to a gene. DNA of the CDR3: TGTGCCAGCAGCTTGGCCAGGGGGCGGGAGACCCAGTACTTC. This encodes CASSLARGRETQYF. The variable domain in full, completed from reference TRBV7-6 and TRBJ2-5, reads GAGVSQSPRYKVTKRGQDVALRCDPISGHVSLYWYRQALGQGPEFLTYFNYEAQQDKSGLPNDRFSAERPEGSISTLTIQRTEQRDSAMYRCASSLARGRETQYFGPGTRLLVL.

This clone has more than one count but fewer than ten. J is TRBJ1-5 and V is TRBV7-9; no definite D call. The CDR3 runs to 12 residues. The germline V gene has CDR1 SEHNR and CDR2 FQNEAQ (reference sequence). Trimming pared 5 bases from V and 5 bases from J, leaving 7 bases between. CDR3 nucleotides: TGTGCCAGCAGCCCGGGAGATCAGCCCCAGCATTTT. Encoded protein: CASSPGDQPQHF.

This clone was recorded a few times. CDR3 residues: CATSREISAGANYGYTF. CDR3 in DNA: TGTGCCACCAGCAGAGAGATCTCTGCGGGAGCTAACTATGGCTACACCTTC. J is TRBJ1-2 and V is TRBV15; no firm D call. CDR1 and CDR2 from the germline V gene are LNHNV and YYDKDF (reference sequence). Deletions cut 0 bases from V and 0 bases from J, with 14 bases between. The CDR3 consists of 17 residues.

V gene TRBV9 combines with J gene TRBJ1-6; D is perhaps TRBD1 (6 bases). Trimming removed 0 bases at V and 0 bases at J, with 10 bases between. In germline, CDR1 is SGDLS, CDR2 YYNGEE. The CDR3 is 17 residues long. Here the CDR3 reads CASSVERGGSYNSPLHF. The CDR3 DNA reads as TGTGCCAGCAGCGTAGAGAGGGGGGGCTCCTATAATTCACCCCTCCACTTT. The complete variable domain, with remaining parts taken from reference TRBV9 and TRBJ1-6, reads DSGVTQTPKHLITATGQRVTLRCSPRSGDLSVYWYQQSLDQGLQFLIQYYNGEERAKGNILERFSAQQFPDLHSELNLSSLELGDSALYFCASSVERGGSYNSPLHFGNGTRLTVT.

The CDR3 protein is CASSRDLETQYF. CDR3 nucleotide sequence: TGTGCCAGCAGCCGGGACTTAGAGACCCAGTACTTC. The V call is TRBV7-9, the J call TRBJ2-5; a possible D gene is TRBD2 (6 bases). CDR1 and CDR2 (germline): SEHNR, FQNEAQ (reference sequence). The ends were cut back, 5 bases at V and 4 bases at J, with 8 bases in the middle. The CDR3 spans 12 residues.

J is TRBJ1-4 and V is TRBV10-3, with TRBD1 matching over 7 bases. The CDR3 is made up of 14 amino acids. Germline V gene sequence: CDR1 ENHRY, CDR2 SYGVKD. After removal of 7 bases from V and 3 bases from J, the junction contained 5 bases not matched to a gene. CDR3 protein: CAIKRQGPNEKLFF. In nucleotides, the CDR3 is TGTGCCATCAAGCGACAGGGCCCTAATGAAAAACTGTTTTTT.